The 11 T cell receptor beta chains presented below share a single source sample, sequenced in a study of patients and donors after allogeneic stem cell transplantation. TCRdb processed the RT-PCR reads anew with MiXCR; each CDR3 protein has one entry. The data contain approximately 61,000 distinct CDR3 sequences, 10% to 15% of them singletons. Material: blood, either unsorted or a sorted T cell fraction (not recorded which). The source of these receptors is a human donor who was either an allogeneic HSCT recipient or a stem cell or donor lymphocyte infusion donor (not recorded which). It is not recorded whose cells these are; they may come from a transplant donor.

This clonotype was found a few times. The chain's CDR3 is CSARIPGRPGEQYF. The CDR3 DNA follows: TGCAGTGCTAGGATTCCCGGTCGACCAGGCGAGCAGTACTTC. V gene TRBV20-1 combines with J gene TRBJ2-7, with no clear D. The CDR3 totals 14 residues. In germline, CDR1 is DFQATT, CDR2 SNEGSKA (reference sequence). V lost 3 bases to trimming and J lost 6 bases, with 18 bases between them.

This clonotype was found a few times. The J gene is TRBJ2-7, the V gene TRBV12-3 or TRBV12-4, with no clear D. The CDR3 is 13 amino acids. Trimming stripped 2 bases from V and 0 bases from J, with 5 bases between. CDR3 region: CASSLSYSYEQYF. The CDR3 region has the DNA TGTGCCAGCAGTTTATCTTACTCCTACGAGCAGTACTTC.

This sequence joins TRBV20-1 and TRBJ2-3; weak D call: TRBD2 (6 bases). Germline CDR1 reads DFQATT; CDR2 reads SNEGSKA (reference sequence). This CDR3 has 14 residues. Trimming stripped 1 base from V and 5 bases from J, with 13 bases between. CDR3 residues: CSARALGLGDTQYF. CDR3 in DNA: TGCAGTGCTAGAGCTTTGGGACTGGGAGATACGCAGTATTTT.

The gene calls are TRBV24-1 and TRBJ2-2, with 9 bases that match TRBD1. Per germline, CDR1 KGHDR and CDR2 SFDVKD. Trimming at V came to 4 bases and at J to 5 bases, leaving 4 bases not matched to a gene. This CDR3 is 15 amino acids long. The CDR3 nucleotides read TGTGCCACCAGTGAAGGAGGGACAGGGACCGGGGAGCTGTTTTTT. Encoded protein: CATSEGGTGTGELFF.

The chain links TRBV20-1 to TRBJ2-1, with 15 bases fitting TRBD2. Looked up from germline, CDR1 is DFQATT and CDR2 is SNEGSKA (reference sequence). The CDR3 spans 19 residues. V was pared by 1 base and J by 6 bases, with 13 bases of the junction left unmatched. CDR3 amino acids: CSARGRTSGRALGFNEQFF. CDR3 nucleotides: TGCAGTGCTAGAGGCAGGACTAGCGGGAGGGCCCTAGGGTTCAATGAGCAGTTCTTC.

This clonotype was picked up many times. The chain uses TRBV25-1 and TRBJ2-1; D gene uncertain. The germline CDR1 and CDR2 sequences are MGHDK and SYGVNS. This CDR3 has 10 amino acids. The V gene lost 9 bases and the J gene lost 4 bases, with 4 bases spanning the gap. The CDR3 sequence is CASGYNEQFF. DNA of the CDR3: TGTGCCAGTGGGTACAATGAGCAGTTCTTC.

This clonotype was observed a single time. The chain is built from TRBV29-1 and TRBJ1-1, with D unresolved. Germline lookup yields CDR1 SQVTM and CDR2 ANQGSEA. Trimming cost V 1 base and J 5 bases, with 8 bases left between them. The CDR3 has 12 amino acids. CDR3 in amino acids: CSVEVPGTEAFF. CDR3 bases: TGCAGCGTTGAAGTTCCAGGTACTGAAGCTTTCTTT.

This clonotype was counted at least ten times. CDR3 sequence: CSAESGATNEKLFF. CDR3 bases: TGCAGTGCAGAATCAGGGGCAACTAATGAAAAACTGTTTTTT. The rearrangement links TRBV20-1 to TRBJ1-4, with a weak D call TRBD1 (6 bases). The CDR3 loop spans 14 amino acids. The germline V gene encodes CDR1 DFQATT and CDR2 SNEGSKA (reference sequence). V was trimmed by 6 bases and J by 0 bases, leaving 11 bases between them.

This clonotype showed up many times. V gene TRBV12-3 or TRBV12-4 combines with J gene TRBJ1-1; D remains unclear. This CDR3 has 14 residues. Trimming took 8 bases from V and 3 from J, leaving 16 bases between them. CDR3: CASPGWPGDTEAFF. The CDR3 bases are TGTGCCAGCCCCGGATGGCCTGGGGACACTGAAGCTTTCTTT.

This clonotype was counted at least ten times. This sequence joins TRBV2 and TRBJ2-1; D is ambiguous. Deletions cut 8 bases from V and 0 bases from J, with 11 bases between. This CDR3 region has 14 residues. The germline CDR1 and CDR2 sequences are SNHLY and FYNNEI. The CDR3 protein is CASPGHLSYNEQFF. The CDR3 DNA reads as TGTGCCAGCCCGGGTCACCTCTCCTACAATGAGCAGTTCTTC.

A few counts support this clonotype. This sequence joins TRBV7-9 and TRBJ2-3; 7 bases align to TRBD2. Germline V lookup: CDR1 SEHNR, CDR2 FQNEAQ (reference sequence). Trimming took 7 bases from V and 4 from J; bases not matched to a gene: 5. The length of the CDR3 is 13 residues. The CDR3 DNA is TGTGCCAGCATTGAGCGGGATTCAGATACGCAGTATTTT. This sequence encodes CASIERDSDTQYF.